The 3 T cell receptor beta chains listed next were all sequenced from one sample in a study of blood T cell repertoires in COVID-19. The protocol was immunoSEQ multiplex PCR, while the TCRdb copy is restricted to in-frame clones and leaves out a portion. The sample has roughly 380,000 clones; roughly 84% are singletons. The specimen was PBMCs or T cells enriched from blood (not recorded which). These receptors all stem from a woman under 40 who had recovered from COVID-19.

The V call is TRBV6-2 or TRBV6-3, the J call TRBJ1-6; no firm D call. Germline loops: CDR1 MNHEY, CDR2 SVGEGT. V gave up 5 bases and J gave up 7 bases, with 3 bases separating them. The CDR3 spans 11 residues. CDR3 sequence (DNA): TGTGCCAGCAGTCTGAATTCACCCCTCCACTTT. Protein sequence: CASSLNSPLHF.

The rearrangement joins TRBV7-8 to TRBJ2-2; D is unclear. CDR1 and CDR2 (germline): SGHVS, FQNEAQ. Trimming took 1 base from V and 4 from J, leaving 7 bases between them. The length of the CDR3 is 14 residues. CDR3 in DNA: TGTGCCAGCAGCTTAGAGCTTCCCACCGGGGAGCTGTTTTTT. Protein sequence: CASSLELPTGELFF.

This clone was picked up one time. This chain uses TRBV29-1 with TRBJ1-1; 11 bases line up with TRBD1. The CDR3 extends over 15 amino acids. CDR1 and CDR2 from the germline V gene are SQVTM and ANQGSEA. J gave up 2 bases and V 7 bases, and 9 bases lay outside the gene matches. As DNA, the CDR3 is TGCAGCGGCGTAGAGGGACAGGGGGATAACACTGAAGCTTTCTTT. Encoded protein: CSGVEGQGDNTEAFF.